The 28 T cell receptor beta chains in this list originate from one sample, sequenced in a study of vaccination effects on CD4 cells after COVID-19 (dated by TCRdb to 2022 to 2024). Their antigens remain unidentified. The library was obtained by the immunoSEQ multiplex PCR assay. TCRdb re-hosts the immuneACCESS table, in-frame sequences only. Its copies lack some clones; in the studies checked, an unresolved V gene accounts for under half of them, and the cause for the rest is not known. The table for this sample lists about 24,000 clones; 65% to 85% of them were counted only once. The ten largest clones add up to over 15% of the sample. In the ViraFEST assay, PBMC were stimulated with viral peptide pools, and antigen-specific CD4+ T cell clonotypes were then identified by expansion using TCR sequencing. After more than nine days of culture, CD4+ T cells were isolated with the EasySep CD4+ T cell isolation kit. PCR-confirmed SARS-CoV-2 infection had occurred in convalescent patients between March and December 2020, before the Alpha, Beta and Delta variants emerged in the United States.

Sequenced here: CD4+ T cells from PBMCs cultured with SARS-CoV-2 spike peptides, sampled before COVID-19 vaccination. The intended sense of this specimen's cell subset or site label: SARS-CoV-2 spike overlapping peptide pool stimulation. The source of these receptors is a human donor who had a prior SARS-CoV-2 infection.

The chain has TRBV19 and TRBJ1-1; D may be TRBD1 (6 bases). Germline assignment: CDR1 LNHDA and CDR2 SQIVND (reference sequence). CDR3 size: 13 residues. V was clipped by 4 bases and J by 5 bases, with 11 bases between them. Here the CDR3 reads CASSNRVWTEAFF. The CDR3 DNA follows: TGTGCCAGTAGTAACAGGGTCTGGACTGAAGCTTTCTTT. Looking up the rest from reference TRBV19 and TRBJ1-1 gives the full variable domain: DGGITQSPKYLFRKEGQNVTLSCEQNLNHDAMYWYRQDPGQGLRLIYYSQIVNDFQKGDIAEGYSVSREKKESFPLTVTSAQKNPTAFYLCASSNRVWTEAFFGQGTRLTVV.

This clone was found once. The genes are TRBV7-3 and TRBJ2-2; 9 bases are a match to TRBD1. The CDR3 runs 15 residues. CDR1 is SGHTA, CDR2 FQGTGA, per germline. Trimming at V came to 5 bases and at J to 1 base, leaving 2 bases not matched to a gene. This CDR3 is CASSTGQGNTGELFF. As DNA, the CDR3 is TGTGCCAGCAGCACGGGACAGGGGAACACCGGGGAGCTGTTTTTT.

This clone appeared once. The rearrangement joins TRBV7-2 to TRBJ2-1; D may match TRBD1 or TRBD2 (5 bases each). V lost 0 bases to trimming and J lost 4 bases, with 10 bases between them. The length of the CDR3 is 15 residues. Germline V lookup: CDR1 SGHTA, CDR2 FQGNSA. CDR3 in amino acids: CASSLAGAGYNEQFF. CDR3 coding DNA: TGTGCCAGCAGCTTAGCGGGAGCAGGGTACAATGAGCAGTTCTTC.

V usage is TRBV4-2 and J usage is TRBJ1-5; D gene ambiguous. The V end lost 6 bases, the J end lost 3 bases, and 18 bases lay between the germline ends. Germline loops: CDR1 LGHNA, CDR2 YNFKEQ. The CDR3 sequence is 16 residues long. CDR3 protein: CASSPRGTAYNQPQHF. In DNA form, the CDR3 reads TGTGCCAGCAGTCCTCGGGGAACAGCCTACAATCAGCCCCAGCATTTT.

The DNA for the CDR3 is TGTGCCAGCAGCATGGAGGGCGGGTCACCCCTCCACTTT. The encoded protein is CASSMEGGSPLHF. This rearrangement joins TRBV7-2 to TRBJ1-6; D remains ambiguous. The CDR3 sequence is 13 residues long. Looked up from germline, CDR1 is SGHTA and CDR2 is FQGNSA. With 5 bases removed from V and 10 bases from J, the gap between germline ends came to 12 bases. The whole variable domain, filled in from reference TRBV7-2 and TRBJ1-6, reads GAGVSQSPSNKVTEKGKDVELRCDPISGHTALYWYRQSLGQGLEFLIYFQGNSAPDKSGLPSDRFSAERTGGSVSTLTIQRTQQEDSAVYLCASSMEGGSPLHFGNGTRLTVT.

The chain employs TRBV6-4 and TRBJ2-1; D remains unclear. The CDR3 contains 13 residues. V lost 3 bases to trimming and J lost 9 bases, with 12 bases between them. CDR1 and CDR2 (germline): MRHNA, SNTAGT. The CDR3 here is CASSEQQEGEQFF. The CDR3 DNA reads TGTGCCAGCAGTGAACAGCAGGAAGGTGAGCAGTTCTTC.

This clone was detected a few times. The V gene is TRBV6-4, the J gene TRBJ2-5, with D possibly TRBD2 on 7 matching bases. The germline V gene encodes CDR1 MRHNA and CDR2 SNTAGT. The CDR3 length is 16 residues. The V end was cut by 7 bases, the J end by 4 bases, with 22 bases between. CDR3 region: CASTVGGQGTRETQYF. In DNA form, the CDR3 reads TGTGCCAGCACCGTGGGGGGGCAGGGGACACGAGAGACCCAGTACTTC.

This clone was picked up a small number of times. J is TRBJ1-3 and V is TRBV6-1, with D maybe TRBD1 (6 bases). The CDR3 spans 15 residues. CDR1 MNHNS and CDR2 SASEGT come from the germline V gene. Trimming took 2 bases from V and 4 from J, leaving 12 bases between them. CDR3 protein: CASSETPGAGNTIYF. The CDR3 DNA is TGTGCCAGCAGTGAAACCCCAGGGGCCGGAAACACCATATATTTT.

The chain uses TRBV10-2 and TRBJ2-5, with D hard to call. This CDR3 has 12 residues. Germline CDR1 is WSHSY and CDR2 is SAAADI. V lost 4 bases and J 8 bases, leaving 11 bases between the germline ends. Written as DNA, the CDR3 is TGCGCCAGCAGTGCACGTCTTGCAACCCAGTACTTC. Amino acid sequence: CASSARLATQYF.

The chain carries TRBV11-1 and TRBJ2-5, with D tentatively TRBD1 or TRBD2 (6 bases each). This CDR3 region has 16 residues. Germline CDR1 SGHAT, CDR2 FQDESV (reference sequence). V shed 4 bases and J shed 2 bases, with 17 bases lying between them. CDR3 nucleotides: TGTGCCAGCAGCTATCGTCTCGGGGGCGGGCAAGAGACCCAGTACTTC. Residues: CASSYRLGGGQETQYF.

The chain combines TRBV3-1 (or the pseudogene TRBV3-2) with TRBJ2-2; D may be TRBD2 (5 bases). Germline assignment: CDR1 LGHDT and CDR2 YNNKEL (reference sequence). CDR3 length: 16 residues. V was clipped by 6 bases and J by 3 bases, with 17 bases between them. CDR3 in amino acids: CASSTTAGSYTGELFF. CDR3 bases: TGTGCCAGCAGTACCACGGCGGGCAGTTACACCGGGGAGCTGTTTTTT.

The chain has TRBV4-1 and TRBJ2-7; D is undetermined. Trimming shortened V by 1 base and J by 1 base, and 11 bases separated the two germline ends. CDR3 length equals 15 residues. The germline gives CDR1 MGHRA, CDR2 YSYEKL. CDR3 nucleotide sequence: TGCGCCAGCAGCCAAGTGTACTACAATTCCTACGAGCAGTACTTC. It yields the protein CASSQVYYNSYEQYF.

V is TRBV30 and J is TRBJ2-5; 10 bases fit TRBD1. This CDR3 comprises 14 residues. Germline loops: CDR1 GTSNPN, CDR2 SVGIG (reference sequence). Germline trimming cut 4 bases from V and 4 bases from J; bases unmatched to any gene: 6. The CDR3 here is CAWNRGTGAETQYF. CDR3 in DNA: TGTGCCTGGAATCGAGGGACAGGGGCAGAGACCCAGTACTTC.

This clone qualifies as large. The chain joins TRBV5-1 to TRBJ2-3; 11 positions match TRBD2. CDR3 length equals 16 residues. After removal of 2 bases from V and 6 bases from J, the junction contained 8 bases not matched to a gene. Germline values: CDR1 SGHRS, CDR2 YFSETQ. This CDR3 is CASSLPSGGPGDTQYF. DNA of the CDR3: TGCGCCAGCAGCTTACCTAGCGGGGGGCCGGGCGATACGCAGTATTTT.

This clone was seen just once. The rearrangement joins TRBV4-3 to TRBJ2-7; 7 nucleotides match TRBD2. From germline, CDR1 is LGHNA and CDR2 YSLEER. There are 16 residues in the CDR3. Trimming removed 4 bases from V and 3 bases from J; junction bases left unmatched: 12. CDR3 coding DNA: TGCGCCAGCAGCCGATCACCGGGACTAACTTACTACGAGCAGTACTTC. Translating gives CASSRSPGLTYYEQYF.

The chain combines TRBV5-4 with TRBJ2-5; 13 nucleotides agree with TRBD2. Germline assignment: CDR1 SGHNT and CDR2 YYREEE (reference sequence). With V trimmed by 2 bases and J by 5 bases, 6 bases remained unmatched. CDR3 length: 16 amino acids. CDR3 in DNA: TGTGCCAGCAGCTTCCGACTAGCGGGGGGTGGGGAGACCCAGTACTTC. Translating gives CASSFRLAGGGETQYF.

The chain is built from TRBV2 and TRBJ1-5, with D unclear. V was clipped by 2 bases and J by 3 bases, with 20 bases between them. Germline CDR1 is SNHLY and CDR2 is FYNNEI. CDR3 size: 18 residues. The CDR3 protein is CASSENFRQWGSNQPQHF. CDR3 in DNA: TGTGCCAGCAGTGAAAATTTTCGTCAATGGGGTTCCAATCAGCCCCAGCATTTT. Complete variable domain (other parts from reference TRBV2 and TRBJ1-5): EPEVTQTPSHQVTQMGQEVILRCVPISNHLYFYWYRQILGQKVEFLVSFYNNEISEKSEIFDDQFSVERPDGSNFTLKIRSTKLEDSAMYFCASSENFRQWGSNQPQHFGDGTRLSIL.

This chain connects TRBV6-6 to TRBJ2-5, with D perhaps TRBD1 (7 bases). The CDR3 covers 15 residues. V lost 6 bases, J lost 5 bases, and 19 bases lay in between. Germline V lookup: CDR1 MNHNY, CDR2 SVGAGI (reference sequence). DNA for the CDR3: TGTGCCAGCAGGGGCCCGGGCAGGGGGGTTGAGACCCAGTACTTC. Translating it yields CASRGPGRGVETQYF.

The chain employs TRBV30 and TRBJ2-2, with 7 bases fitting TRBD2. CDR3 size: 14 residues. J lost 1 base, V lost 5 bases, and 4 bases had no gene match. The germline V gene encodes CDR1 GTSNPN and CDR2 SVGIG (reference sequence). Written as DNA, the CDR3 is TGTGCCTGGGAGACTAGCATGAACACCGGGGAGCTGTTTTTT. As protein: CAWETSMNTGELFF.

The chain recombines TRBV9 with TRBJ2-5; 7 bases are shared with TRBD2. Germline V lookup: CDR1 SGDLS, CDR2 YYNGEE. With 0 bases clipped from V and 2 bases from J, the junction kept 10 bases outside the gene matches. This CDR3 region has 17 residues. DNA of the CDR3: TGTGCCAGCAGCGTAGGCAGCGGGGCTACCTATCAAGAGACCCAGTACTTC. The encoded protein is CASSVGSGATYQETQYF.

V and J are TRBV2 and TRBJ1-5; D might be TRBD1 (6 bases). The V end was cut by 6 bases, the J end by 4 bases, with 13 bases between. From germline, CDR1 is SNHLY and CDR2 FYNNEI. The length of the CDR3 is 14 residues. In DNA, the CDR3 is TGTGCCAGCAGCAGACAGGATAAGAATCAGCCCCAGCATTTT. As protein: CASSRQDKNQPQHF.

This chain joins TRBV4-1 and TRBJ2-3; D remains unclear. The germline V gene has CDR1 MGHRA and CDR2 YSYEKL. V was pared by 1 base and J by 2 bases, with 13 bases between. The CDR3 extends over 16 amino acids. The CDR3 DNA sequence: TGCGCCAGCAGCCAAGTCGACCTGGTTGTCACAGATACGCAGTATTTT. It encodes CASSQVDLVVTDTQYF.

The chain combines TRBV28 with TRBJ1-6; unclear D gene. CDR3 length equals 16 residues. With 4 bases removed from V and 10 bases from J, the gap between germline ends came to 20 bases. CDR1 is MDHEN and CDR2 is SYDVKM in the germline V gene. In DNA form, the CDR3 reads TGTGCCAGCAGTTCAACCCTGGGCCGTCTTACGTCACCCCTCCACTTT. Residues: CASSSTLGRLTSPLHF.

This clone was counted only a few times. Written as DNA, the CDR3 is TGTGCCAGCAGCGGGTGGGATCGGCGTGGTGGCACTGAAGCTTTCTTT. As protein: CASSGWDRRGGTEAFF. The chain couples TRBV9 to TRBJ1-1; D is uncertain. Germline V gives CDR1 SGDLS, CDR2 YYNGEE. The CDR3 length is 16 residues. Trimming took 3 bases from V and 4 from J, leaving 19 bases between them. The whole variable domain, remainder taken from reference TRBV9 and TRBJ1-1, is DSGVTQTPKHLITATGQRVTLRCSPRSGDLSVYWYQQSLDQGLQFLIQYYNGEERAKGNILERFSAQQFPDLHSELNLSSLELGDSALYFCASSGWDRRGGTEAFFGQGTRLTVV.

This clone was seen a single time. V usage is TRBV5-1 and J usage is TRBJ2-7; D might be TRBD1 (5 bases). V lost 1 base to trimming and J lost 4 bases, with 12 bases between them. Germline V gene sequence: CDR1 SGHRS, CDR2 YFSETQ. The CDR3 has 14 residues. CDR3 region: CASSLIPDNYEQYF. The CDR3 DNA reads TGCGCCAGCAGCTTGATTCCGGACAATTACGAGCAGTACTTC.

This chain connects TRBV10-1 to TRBJ1-5; no definite D call. V lost 0 bases to trimming and J lost 8 bases, with 17 bases between them. This CDR3 is built from 16 residues. Germline V CDR1 and CDR2: WNHNN, SYGVQD (reference sequence). CDR3 amino acids: CASSESFDWARKPQHF. The CDR3 region has the DNA TGCGCCAGCAGTGAGTCCTTCGACTGGGCCAGAAAGCCCCAGCATTTT.

The V and J genes are TRBV27 and TRBJ2-5, with D possibly being TRBD1 or TRBD2 (5 bases each). The germline V and J ends were trimmed by 2 bases and 2 bases, with 24 bases remaining between them. The CDR3 consists of 19 residues. CDR1 is MNHEY, CDR2 SMNVEV, per germline (reference sequence). The CDR3 reads CASSLTHRSPAGGQETQYF. The CDR3 DNA reads TGTGCCAGCAGTTTAACCCACAGGAGTCCGGCAGGAGGACAAGAGACCCAGTACTTC.

This chain links TRBV7-9 with TRBJ1-4; D gene ambiguous. The CDR3 is 14 amino acids. The ends were cut back, 3 bases at V and 4 bases at J, with 9 bases in the middle. From germline, CDR1 is SEHNR and CDR2 FQNEAQ (reference sequence). CDR3 sequence: CASSFGQYNEKLFF. The CDR3 DNA reads TGTGCCAGCAGCTTTGGGCAGTATAATGAAAAACTGTTTTTT.